Sequencing of this TCR beta chain was carried out in a study of T cell changes during pregnancy in multiple sclerosis. CDR1 is SGHNT and CDR2 is YYREEE in the germline V gene (reference sequence). The CDR3 sequence is 15 residues long. V was cut by 3 bases and J by 3 bases, with 13 bases left in between. The protocol was immunoSEQ multiplex PCR, while the TCRdb copy is restricted to in-frame clones and leaves out a portion. The sample yields 65,000 to 70,000 clones, approximately 91% seen once. The material was peripheral blood, obtained in the first trimester of pregnancy. The TCR comes from a female donor with multiple sclerosis, enrolled in a pregnancy study. The V call is TRBV5-4, the J call TRBJ2-1; weak D call: TRBD1 (6 bases). The CDR3 coding sequence is TGTGCCAGCAGCTCCTATAAAGGGGGCTACAATGAGCAGTTCTTC. It is translated as CASSSYKGGYNEQFF.